The 26 T cell receptor beta chains reported below all come from one sample, sequenced in a study of shared clonotypes between healthy human individuals. Repertoires were generated with immunoSEQ multiplex PCR, while TCRdb's copy carries only in-frame clones and drops some. The table lists about 2 million clones, just under 95% of them singletons. Naive CD8 populations comprised CD45RO-negative cells positively selected for CCR7, excluding terminally differentiated effector memory CD45RA+ cells. The sequenced sample consisted of naive CD8+ T cells sorted from blood. The source of these receptors is a man younger than 35 in good health.

This clone was counted once. This chain joins TRBV6-1 and TRBJ2-7; possible D gene TRBD1, 5 bases. This CDR3 comprises 13 residues. Germline CDR1 is MNHNS and CDR2 is SASEGT. V lost 4 bases, J lost 7 bases, and 14 bases lay in between. The CDR3 DNA reads as TGTGCCAGCAGTGCATCAGGGTTCCTGGAGCAGTACTTC. Encoded protein: CASSASGFLEQYF.

This chain uses TRBV5-6 with TRBJ1-1, with D perhaps TRBD1 (5 bases). The CDR3 extends over 18 amino acids. Trimming cost V 0 bases and J 3 bases, with 21 bases left between them. Per germline, CDR1 SGHDT and CDR2 YYEEEE. The CDR3 sequence is CASSLAVVGAGTDTEAFF. CDR3 nucleotide sequence: TGTGCCAGCAGCTTGGCGGTGGTCGGGGCAGGAACGGACACTGAAGCTTTCTTT.

The chain uses TRBV5-6 and TRBJ2-1, with 8 bases that match TRBD2. The V segment lost 1 base and the J segment 3 bases; nucleotides outside the gene matches: 3. Germline CDR1 and CDR2: SGHDT and YYEEEE. The CDR3 extends over 15 amino acids. CDR3 sequence: CASSLILADYNEQFF. The CDR3 DNA sequence: TGTGCCAGCAGCTTGATACTAGCGGACTACAATGAGCAGTTCTTC.

The V and J genes are TRBV27 and TRBJ1-1, with 9 bases aligning to TRBD1. This CDR3 contains 14 residues. Germline CDR1 MNHEY, CDR2 SMNVEV (reference sequence). V dropped 5 bases and J dropped 5; count of bases not matched to a gene: 6. The CDR3 nucleotides are TGTGCCAGCAGTCGTCGGGACAGGGTAACTGAAGCTTTCTTT. This translates into CASSRRDRVTEAFF.

About this clone itself: This sample also contains other DNA sequences that code for the same CDR3. The chain is built from TRBV15 and TRBJ2-4; possible D gene TRBD2, 6 bases. Trimming stripped 1 base from V and 0 bases from J, with 7 bases between. Germline lookup yields CDR1 LNHNV and CDR2 YYDKDF (reference sequence). CDR3 length equals 15 residues. In nucleotides, the CDR3 is TGTGCCACCAGCAGAGGGGGGGAAGCCAAAAACATTCAGTACTTC. Translation gives CATSRGGEAKNIQYF.

This clone came up once. The CDR3 here is CSSRGTGNTIYF. Here the CDR3 DNA reads TGCAGCTCAAGGGGGACAGGAAACACCATATATTTT. The chain uses TRBV29-1 and TRBJ1-3, with D perhaps matching TRBD1 (6 bases). V dropped 8 bases and J dropped 4 bases, with 12 bases sitting between them. Germline V gene sequence: CDR1 SQVTM, CDR2 ANQGSEA. There are 12 residues in the CDR3.

A remark on this clone: The sample carries other DNA sequences with the same CDR3. The V gene is TRBV5-4, the J gene TRBJ2-3; D is uncertain. The length of the CDR3 is 14 residues. Trimming removed 0 bases at V and 0 bases at J, with 5 bases between. Germline V gives CDR1 SGHNT, CDR2 YYREEE (reference sequence). The CDR3 spells CASSLEDSTDTQYF. CDR3 coding DNA: TGTGCCAGCAGCTTGGAAGACAGCACAGATACGCAGTATTTT.

The chain is built from TRBV10-3 and TRBJ2-7; no definite D call. The CDR3 consists of 13 residues. Germline CDR1 is ENHRY and CDR2 is SYGVKD. The V gene lost 7 bases and the J gene lost 7 bases, with 17 bases spanning the gap. This chain's CDR3 is CAITIDSLGEQYF. CDR3 nucleotide sequence: TGTGCCATCACGATCGATTCCTTGGGGGAGCAGTACTTC.

V is TRBV5-6 and J is TRBJ2-3; 8 bases are a match to TRBD1. This CDR3 has 15 residues. After removal of 4 bases from V and 6 bases from J, the junction contained 10 bases not matched to a gene. Per the germline V gene, CDR1 is SGHDT and CDR2 is YYEEEE. The CDR3 reads CASSPGTGSSDTQYF. CDR3 coding DNA: TGTGCCAGCAGCCCCGGGACAGGTTCCTCCGATACGCAGTATTTT.

The gene calls are TRBV2 and TRBJ1-4, with D possibly TRBD1 on 6 matching bases. V dropped 6 bases and J dropped 8 bases, with 16 bases sitting between them. The germline V gene has CDR1 SNHLY and CDR2 FYNNEI. The CDR3 length is 14 residues. The CDR3 here is CASRSGAASEKLFF. The CDR3 DNA sequence: TGTGCCAGCAGGTCGGGGGCCGCGAGCGAAAAACTGTTTTTT.

The rearrangement uses TRBV6-6 and TRBJ1-2; D remains ambiguous. The CDR3 is made up of 14 amino acids. Germline assignment: CDR1 MNHNY and CDR2 SVGAGI (reference sequence). Trimming cost V 0 bases and J 6 bases, with 11 bases left between them. The CDR3 DNA is TGTGCCAGCAGTTACTCGACACTTCAGAATGGCTACACCTTC. Protein sequence: CASSYSTLQNGYTF.

V is TRBV30 and J is TRBJ2-1, with 11 bases that match TRBD2. Looked up from germline, CDR1 is GTSNPN and CDR2 is SVGIG (reference sequence). The CDR3 is 16 residues long. Trimming cost V 2 bases and J 5 bases; bases outside gene matches: 8. The CDR3 sequence: CAWSYIAGGPHNEQFF. DNA of the CDR3: TGTGCCTGGAGTTACATAGCGGGGGGGCCCCACAATGAGCAGTTCTTC.

The rearrangement links TRBV11-2 to TRBJ2-7; weak D call: TRBD1 (6 bases). The CDR3 consists of 14 residues. The ends were cut back, 5 bases at V and 1 base at J, with 12 bases in the middle. In germline, CDR1 is SGHAT, CDR2 FQNNGV. CDR3 nucleotides: TGTGCCAGCAGCGCAGAACAGGGTTCCTACGAGCAGTACTTC. Translating it yields CASSAEQGSYEQYF. Full variable domain (remainder filled in from reference TRBV11-2 and TRBJ2-7): EAGVAQSPRYKIIEKRQSVAFWCNPISGHATLYWYQQILGQGPKLLIQFQNNGVVDDSQLPKDRFSAERLKGVDSTLKIQPAKLEDSAVYLCASSAEQGSYEQYFGPGTRLTVT.

Of note for this clone: This CDR3 is also generated by other DNA sequences in the sample. This chain uses TRBV5-1 with TRBJ2-7, with 7 bases aligning to TRBD1. V gave up 3 bases and J gave up 7 bases; unmatched junction bases: 7. Germline CDR1 SGHRS, CDR2 YFSETQ. This CDR3 has 13 residues. CDR3 loop: CASSYTGDGEQYF. The DNA for the CDR3 is TGCGCCAGCAGCTACACAGGGGATGGGGAGCAGTACTTC.

This clone has just one count. The chain couples TRBV5-5 to TRBJ1-3; 7 bases line up with TRBD1. V shed 0 bases and J 0 bases; nucleotides not matched to a gene: 6. CDR3 length: 17 residues. From germline, CDR1 is SGHKS and CDR2 YYEKEE (reference sequence). The CDR3 bases are TGTGCCAGCAGCTTGGGAATAGGGGGCTACTCTGGAAACACCATATATTTT. Translation gives CASSLGIGGYSGNTIYF.

The J gene is TRBJ2-3, the V gene TRBV2; 7 nucleotides align to TRBD1. The CDR3 runs 14 residues. Germline assignment: CDR1 SNHLY and CDR2 FYNNEI. The V gene end was trimmed by 9 bases and the J gene end by 9 bases; junction bases not matched to a gene: 15. CDR3 in DNA: TGTGCCAGAAAAATTGACAGGGAAGGAAGGACGCAGTATTTT. This gives the protein CARKIDREGRTQYF.

V is TRBV5-4 and J is TRBJ2-7; either TRBD1 or TRBD2 may supply D (5 bases each). The CDR3 sequence is 14 residues long. Trimming shortened V by 3 bases and J by 3 bases, and 13 bases separated the two germline ends. Germline V gives CDR1 SGHNT, CDR2 YYREEE (reference sequence). CDR3 bases: TGTGCCAGCAGCTCCCGGGACCGGTACTACGAGCAGTACTTC. Protein product: CASSSRDRYYEQYF.

Concerning this clone: Other nucleotide sequences in the sample specify the same CDR3. The rearrangement links TRBV7-9 to TRBJ2-3, with D hard to call. CDR1 is SEHNR and CDR2 is FQNEAQ in the germline V gene (reference sequence). V lost 2 bases and J 3 bases, leaving 3 bases between the germline ends. The CDR3 totals 12 residues. The CDR3: CASSLITDTQYF. For the CDR3, the DNA is TGTGCCAGCAGCTTAATAACAGATACGCAGTATTTT.

This clone has only one observation. The chain combines TRBV6-4 with TRBJ1-1; a possible D gene is TRBD1 (5 bases). The CDR3 contains 14 residues. The ends were cut back, 0 bases at V and 6 bases at J, with 11 bases in the middle. The germline V gene has CDR1 MRHNA and CDR2 SNTAGT. CDR3 bases: TGTGCCAGCAGTGACTCGGGCAGGGCGGCTGAAGCTTTCTTT. Protein: CASSDSGRAAEAFF.

The CDR3 coding sequence is TGTGCCAGCAGCTTATACAGTCTCCCCTACGAGCAGTACTTC. It translates to CASSLYSLPYEQYF. This chain joins TRBV13 and TRBJ2-7; D is unclear. The CDR3 has 14 amino acids. Germline V gene lookup returns CDR1 PRHDT and CDR2 FYEKMQ (reference sequence). V gave up 2 bases and J gave up 2 bases, with 10 bases separating them.

CDR3 loop: CATTKRGYNEQFF. CDR3 DNA sequence: TGTGCCACCACAAAAAGGGGTTACAATGAGCAGTTCTTC. The chain links TRBV7-2 to TRBJ2-1, with a tentative D call TRBD1 (5 bases). CDR3 length equals 13 residues. The ends were cut back, 10 bases at V and 4 bases at J, with 14 bases in the middle. CDR1 and CDR2 (germline): SGHTA, FQGNSA.

The chain carries TRBV28 and TRBJ2-7, with D tentatively TRBD1 (5 bases). Trimming removed 6 bases at V and 3 bases at J, with 9 bases between. The CDR3 runs to 12 residues. CDR1 is MDHEN, CDR2 SYDVKM, per germline. CDR3 sequence reads: CASSTGSYEQYF. As DNA, the CDR3 is TGTGCCAGCAGCACAGGAAGCTACGAGCAGTACTTC.

The chain has TRBV4-3 and TRBJ2-1; D uncertain. The germline gives CDR1 LGHNA, CDR2 YSLEER. V was cut by 0 bases and J by 5 bases, with 17 bases left in between. This CDR3 comprises 17 residues. This chain's CDR3 is CASSQDKTSRIHNEQFF. The CDR3 region has the DNA TGCGCCAGCAGCCAAGATAAGACCTCGCGAATCCACAATGAGCAGTTCTTC.

As regards this clone: Other DNA sequences within the sample encode an identical CDR3. The chain links TRBV4-1 to TRBJ2-7; D is uncertain. V lost 6 bases and J 0 bases, leaving 9 bases between the germline ends. The germline gives CDR1 MGHRA, CDR2 YSYEKL. The CDR3 contains 13 residues. The CDR3 sequence: CASSLGSSYEQYF. CDR3 nucleotide sequence: TGCGCCAGCAGTTTGGGAAGCTCCTACGAGCAGTACTTC.

The chain combines TRBV10-2 with TRBJ2-3; 7 bases match TRBD2. This CDR3 spans 16 amino acids. The germline V gene encodes CDR1 WSHSY and CDR2 SAAADI. V lost 4 bases, J lost 4 bases, and 11 bases stayed unmatched. The CDR3, as DNA: TGCGCCAGCAGTGCGTTAGCGGGCCTCCCCGCAGATACGCAGTATTTT. Amino acid sequence: CASSALAGLPADTQYF.

The chain has TRBV27 and TRBJ1-6; 7 bases are a match to TRBD1. Germline V lookup: CDR1 MNHEY, CDR2 SMNVEV (reference sequence). The CDR3 is 16 residues long. V was clipped by 5 bases and J by 13 bases; unmatched bases: 17. CDR3 coding DNA: TGTGCCAGCAGTGCGTCGACAGGGCCCCAAATCTTCCCCCTCCACTTT. Translating gives CASSASTGPQIFPLHF.